This T cell receptor beta chain was captured in a study of blood T cells in healthy people across ages. Study findings and constraints: Roughly linear declines in TCR beta diversity per million T cells occurred with age. Percentage of naive T cells showed a strong correlation with TCR beta diversity.

There are 14 residues in the CDR3. V was pared by 0 bases and J by 7 bases, with 13 bases between. Per the germline V gene, CDR1 is DFQATT and CDR2 is SNEGSKA (reference sequence). Ranging in age from about 6 to 100, the donors were healthy Caucasian individuals from Russia. As for this clonotype: Its antigen is unidentified.

The authors ran a second PCR of roughly 6 to 12 cycles using a sample-barcoded 5' primer and a J-beta primer mix. Every single cDNA molecule received a tag from a template-switch adaptor with 12 random nucleotides. TCRdb reprocessed the 5' RACE reads with MiXCR, giving one entry per CDR3 protein. The sample consists of 450,000 to 700,000 distinct CDR3 sequences, 27% of them appearing once. Sequenced sample: blood. The V and J genes are TRBV20-1 and TRBJ2-1, with TRBD2 as a possible D gene (6 bases). The clonotype comes from a woman aged 70 to 79 in good health. The DNA of the CDR3 is TGCAGTGCTAGAGATGTGGGACTGGGGAATGAGCAGTTCTTC. Translation: CSARDVGLGNEQFF.